This T cell receptor (beta chain) derives from a study of cytomegalovirus exposure and HLA in healthy donors. Study context: Caucasian-associated ancestry cluster membership applied to over 80% of several hundred genotyped donors. The study, taken as a whole, reports: Per published reports, the classifier diagnosed cytomegalovirus status with high specificity and sensitivity.

Germline V CDR1 and CDR2: SGHRS, YFSETQ. Trimming stripped 2 bases from V and 2 bases from J, with 14 bases between. The CDR3 has 15 residues. In the PCR, 60 Vbeta and 13 Jbeta primers were used. The assay was immunoSEQ multiplex PCR, and TCRdb's table has in-frame clones only and misses some. The repertoire holds 110,000 or so clones, with about 70% as singletons. Note on this clone: Antigen: not known.

The CMV serostatus of this donor was not recorded. This rearrangement joins TRBV5-1 to TRBJ2-7, with a tentative D call TRBD1 (5 bases). The clonotype originates from a human donor in good health. The sample comprised PBMCs. In DNA form, the CDR3 reads TGCGCCAGCAGCTTAAATACAGGTAGAGCCTACGAGCAGTACTTC. Its protein product is CASSLNTGRAYEQYF.